The clone carrying this T cell receptor (beta chain) was seen repeatedly, ten times or more. The data are from a study of spatial heterogeneity in lung cancer. Time point reported: sample taken at primary tumor resection. The input material, whole RNA from tumor, nontumor lung or frozen PBMC, was sequenced unsorted. Each CDR3 protein is one row after TCRdb ran MiXCR on the 5' RACE reads. In the table there are 36,000 or so distinct CDR3 sequences, approximately 5.2% of which are singletons. V was clipped by 1 base and J by 5 bases, with 15 bases between them. Germline CDR1 reads MNHNS; CDR2 reads SASEGT. This CDR3 contains 16 residues.

The receptor's source is a female donor with early-stage non-small cell lung cancer. V and J are TRBV6-1 and TRBJ1-5, with D possibly matching TRBD1 (5 bases). Sequencing used PBMCs, obtained at surgery. The CDR3 here is CASSEVAGTVDQPQHF. The DNA of the CDR3 is TGTGCCAGCAGTGAAGTGGCAGGGACCGTAGATCAGCCCCAGCATTTT.